This TCR beta chain was recovered during a study of T cells in localized non-small cell lung cancer. General study results and limits: Researchers found a median around 59 of the top 100 tumor clones in adjacent lung. Investigators sequenced only a single tumor region, leaving heterogeneity possible. Uninvolved adjacent lung showed peak T cell clonality, exceeding tumor.

Assay used: immunoSEQ multiplex PCR; TCRdb lists only in-frame clones, some missing. This table holds approximately 33,000 clones, around 90% found once. This CDR3 is built from 12 residues. V lost 1 base and J lost 6, with 4 bases in between. Germline lookup yields CDR1 WSHSY and CDR2 SAAADI. In its sample, this clone was seen a few times. Its antigen is not identified. The sequence was obtained from a female donor older than 55 with stage I lung adenocarcinoma. V gene TRBV10-2 combines with J gene TRBJ1-5; no clear D. The material sequenced was peripheral blood, taken before any cancer treatment. CDR3 nucleotide sequence: TGCGCCAGCAGTGAGTGGGGTCAGCCCCAGCATTTT. It encodes CASSEWGQPQHF.